Detailed here is one T cell receptor (beta chain). These data belong to a study of blood T cell repertoires in COVID-19. Looking at the study overall: The origin of the acute and convalescent COVID-19 samples was the United States, Italy and Spain. The cDNA or gDNA used as material had been derived from T cells, B-cell-depleted T cells, or PBMCs.

V lost 3 bases to trimming and J lost 1 base, with 13 bases between them. The germline CDR1 and CDR2 sequences are KGHSH and LQKENI. The CDR3 is made up of 16 amino acids. Original handling: Amplifying reference gene primers gave estimates of nucleated cell counts. Sequencing used immunoSEQ multiplex PCR; TCRdb keeps in-frame clones, though not all of them. The V and J calls and the clone size are those of that table, but D and trimming were determined from the DNA. The table has under 50,000 clones, about four fifths seen once. The clonotype originates from a man between 65 and 85 years old with acute or convalescent COVID-19. This chain links TRBV18 with TRBJ1-3; perhaps TRBD1 as D (6 bases). Sequencing was carried out using peripheral blood. The CDR3: CASSPQDRSSGNTIYF. The CDR3 nucleotides read TGTGCCAGCTCACCCCAAGACAGGTCTTCTGGAAACACCATATATTTT. The variable domain in full, completed from reference TRBV18 and TRBJ1-3, reads NAGVMQNPRHLVRRRGQEARLRCSPMKGHSHVYWYRQLPEEGLKFMVYLQKENIIDESGMPKERFSAEFPKEGPSILRIQQVVRGDSAAYFCASSPQDRSSGNTIYFGEGSWLTVV.